This T cell receptor (beta chain) was obtained from a study of shared clonotypes between healthy human individuals. Study overall: Every donor yielded three CD4 naive, three CD4 memory, two CD8 naive and one CD8 memory plate.

Overall study findings and caveats: Four donors held about 5% of naive CD4 clonotypes in common. Genetic and exposure-history diversity was limited by the few donors. Non-shared clonotypes had lower generation probabilities than clonotypes shared by all four sorted-subset donors.

About this clone itself: Its matching antigen is unknown.

Libraries were prepared by immunoSEQ multiplex PCR; TCRdb keeps only in-frame clonotypes and omits some of them. Of roughly 2,500,000 clones listed, 93% were seen once; the top ten hold about 0.38%. The germline V gene has CDR1 SGHRS and CDR2 YFSETQ. The ends were cut back, 4 bases at V and 0 bases at J, with 10 bases in the middle. This CDR3 is 14 amino acids long. The sample taken for sequencing was naive CD4+ T cells from PBMCs. The subset is: CD45RA+ positively selected. This receptor was taken from a young man in good health. Some clones in this sample may be carry-over from other donors' samples. V and J are TRBV5-1 and TRBJ1-2, with D hard to call. The CDR3, as DNA: TGCGCCAGCAGCCCACTTGAGGCTAACTATGGCTACACCTTC. Its translation is CASSPLEANYGYTF. The whole variable domain, remainder taken from reference TRBV5-1 and TRBJ1-2, is KAGVTQTPRYLIKTRGQQVTLSCSPISGHRSVSWYQQTPGQGLQFLFEYFSETQRNKGNFPGRFSGRQFSNSRSEMNVSTLELGDSALYLCASSPLEANYGYTFGSGTRLTVV.